The 29 T cell receptor beta chains below were found in one sample sequenced in a study of OX40 agonist ivuxolimab in advanced cancers. Assay used: immunoSEQ multiplex PCR; TCRdb lists only in-frame clones, some missing. This sample has tens of thousands of clones, with about nine tenths found just once. The sample was CD4+ or CD8+ T cells sorted from blood, taken in a trial of the OX40 agonist ivuxolimab. These receptors all stem from an adult with an advanced solid tumor such as melanoma, head and neck, liver or kidney cancer.

This clone was seen a single time. This chain connects TRBV11-2 to TRBJ2-1; TRBD1 matches at 9 bases. Looked up from germline, CDR1 is SGHAT and CDR2 is FQNNGV. V dropped 5 bases and J dropped 5; count of bases not matched to a gene: 7. This CDR3 is built from 15 residues. Here the CDR3 reads CASSHGTGLDNEQFF. In nucleotides, the CDR3 is TGTGCCAGCAGCCACGGGACAGGGCTTGACAATGAGCAGTTCTTC.

This chain links TRBV23-1 with TRBJ2-2, with TRBD1 identical over 11 bases. TRBV23-1 is classed as an ORF, of uncertain function. The V gene end was trimmed by 2 bases and the J gene end by 6 bases; junction bases not matched to a gene: 8. This CDR3 spans 17 amino acids. CDR3 in DNA: TGCGCCAGCAGTCAACTGAAGGACAGGGGGCGACCCGGGGAGCTGTTTTTT. It yields the protein CASSQLKDRGRPGELFF.

CDR3 DNA sequence: TGTGCCAGCAGCTTGGCTAGCGGGGGGGGTATCTACAATGAGCAGTTCTTC. Amino acid sequence: CASSLASGGGIYNEQFF. The chain is built from TRBV5-6 and TRBJ2-1; 12 positions match TRBD2. From germline, CDR1 is SGHDT and CDR2 YYEEEE. The junction had 4 bases not matched to a gene; V was cut back by 0 bases and J by 3 bases. This CDR3 spans 17 amino acids.

The genes are TRBV6-5 and TRBJ2-3; D is ambiguous. The CDR3 loop spans 12 amino acids. Looked up from germline, CDR1 is MNHEY and CDR2 is SVGAGI. Trimming pared 8 bases from V and 0 bases from J, leaving 6 bases between. The CDR3: CASLSSTDTQYF. CDR3 in DNA: TGTGCCAGCCTCAGTAGCACAGATACGCAGTATTTT.

The chain couples TRBV28 to TRBJ1-3; tentative D call: TRBD1 (5 bases). The V end was cut by 7 bases, the J end by 0 bases, with 22 bases between. This CDR3 spans 18 amino acids. In germline, CDR1 is MDHEN, CDR2 SYDVKM. The CDR3 DNA sequence: TGTGCCAGCACCCTAGTCCCGGACATGATAAGCTCTGGAAACACCATATATTTT. Amino acids: CASTLVPDMISSGNTIYF.

The V call is TRBV9, the J call TRBJ2-7, with 10 bases aligning to TRBD2. This CDR3 has 15 residues. Looked up from germline, CDR1 is SGDLS and CDR2 is YYNGEE. With V trimmed by 4 bases and J by 3 bases, 7 bases remained unmatched. The CDR3 protein is CASSTWTSGDYEQYF. The CDR3 DNA reads as TGTGCCAGCAGCACCTGGACTAGCGGCGACTACGAGCAGTACTTC.

The chain joins TRBV30 to TRBJ1-6, with unresolved D. The CDR3 is made up of 13 amino acids. The germline CDR1 and CDR2 sequences are GTSNPN and SVGIG (reference sequence). V lost 8 bases, J lost 0 bases, and 8 bases lay in between. This chain's CDR3 is CAGEFSYNSPLHF. The CDR3 DNA follows: TGTGCCGGGGAGTTCTCCTATAATTCACCCCTCCACTTT. The complete variable domain, with remaining parts taken from reference TRBV30 and TRBJ1-6, reads SQTIHQWPATLVQPVGSPLSLECTVEGTSNPNLYWYRQAAGRGLQLLFYSVGIGQISSEVPQNLSASRPQDRQFILSSKKLLLSDSGFYLCAGEFSYNSPLHFGNGTRLTVT.

This chain connects TRBV5-4 to TRBJ2-5; 12 bases match TRBD1. The CDR3 has 15 amino acids. Looked up from germline, CDR1 is SGHNT and CDR2 is YYREEE (reference sequence). J was trimmed by 5 bases and V by 5 bases; bases with no gene match: 7. The CDR3 sequence: CASRFGTGGIETQYF. In nucleotides, the CDR3 is TGTGCCAGCAGATTCGGGACAGGGGGCATTGAGACCCAGTACTTC.

This chain's CDR3 is CASSLVRTGEGYTF. CDR3 DNA: TGTGCCAGCAGTTTGGTCCGGACAGGGGAGGGCTACACCTTC. The genes are TRBV27 and TRBJ1-2, with 9 bases fitting TRBD1. V shed 3 bases, J shed 8 bases, and the junction held 7 bases outside the gene matches. This CDR3 spans 14 amino acids. Germline CDR1 reads MNHEY; CDR2 reads SMNVEV (reference sequence).

This clone was observed a few times. V and J are TRBV19 and TRBJ1-1; no clear D. Germline V lookup: CDR1 LNHDA, CDR2 SQIVND (reference sequence). The CDR3 sequence is 13 residues long. Trimming took off 6 bases at V and 3 bases at J, with 11 bases between the two ends. The CDR3 loop reads CASRRWEDTEAFF. The CDR3 DNA follows: TGTGCCAGTAGGCGGTGGGAGGACACTGAAGCTTTCTTT.

The chain uses TRBV6-1 and TRBJ2-7; 10 positions agree with TRBD2. Looked up from germline, CDR1 is MNHNS and CDR2 is SASEGT. CDR3 length: 16 amino acids. V dropped 2 bases and J dropped 4; count of bases not matched to a gene: 8. The chain's CDR3 is CASSEYWTSGPYEQYF. CDR3 DNA sequence: TGTGCCAGCAGTGAATATTGGACTAGCGGCCCGTACGAGCAGTACTTC.

V usage is TRBV6-1 and J usage is TRBJ1-2, with D possibly being TRBD1 (5 bases). V lost 6 bases and J lost 4, with 12 bases in between. Germline V gene lookup returns CDR1 MNHNS and CDR2 SASEGT. The CDR3 has 13 residues. CDR3 nucleotide sequence: TGTGCCAGCAGGGAGGGGTACGGCTATGGCTACACCTTC. Its translation is CASREGYGYGYTF.

The CDR3 region is CASSRLAGSYEQYF. The CDR3 DNA is TGTGCCAGCAGCCGACTAGCGGGGTCCTACGAGCAGTACTTC. The V and J genes are TRBV27 and TRBJ2-5; 11 nucleotides line up with TRBD2. The last part of the DNA fits TRBJ2-7 better; the J call may be wrong. This CDR3 has 14 amino acids. Germline assignment: CDR1 MNHEY and CDR2 SMNVEV (reference sequence).

The chain carries TRBV29-1 and TRBJ2-7; 7 positions match TRBD1. The junction had 12 bases not matched to a gene; V was cut back by 4 bases and J by 3 bases. The CDR3 loop spans 15 amino acids. Germline CDR1 and CDR2: SQVTM and ANQGSEA. The CDR3 sequence: CSVVVPGQIHYEQYF. The CDR3, as DNA: TGCAGCGTTGTGGTTCCGGGACAGATCCACTACGAGCAGTACTTC.

The chain recombines TRBV10-2 with TRBJ1-1, with D uncertain. This CDR3 has 13 residues. Germline loops: CDR1 WSHSY, CDR2 SAAADI. V dropped 5 bases and J dropped 1 base, with 8 bases sitting between them. CDR3 sequence: CASSQQSNTEAFF. The CDR3 bases are TGCGCCAGCAGTCAACAGTCGAACACTGAAGCTTTCTTT.

This clone has a handful of counts. The chain is built from TRBV7-9 and TRBJ1-4; 8 bases align to TRBD1. Germline lookup yields CDR1 SEHNR and CDR2 FQNEAQ (reference sequence). Trimming took 5 bases from V and 6 from J; bases not matched to a gene: 14. The CDR3 loop spans 17 amino acids. The chain's CDR3 is CASSRGPRGRVDEKLFF. The CDR3 nucleotides are TGTGCCAGCAGCCGCGGCCCCAGGGGGCGCGTGGATGAAAAACTGTTTTTT.

The chain joins TRBV4-1 to TRBJ2-7, with TRBD1 matching 7 bases. This CDR3 region has 14 residues. V shed 7 bases and J 5 bases; nucleotides not matched to a gene: 11. CDR1 and CDR2 (germline): MGHRA, YSYEKL. The CDR3 is CASNPTGSSDEQYF. CDR3 sequence (DNA): TGCGCCAGCAACCCGACAGGGAGCTCTGACGAGCAGTACTTC.

J is TRBJ1-2 and V is TRBV6-1, with no clear D. The germline V gene has CDR1 MNHNS and CDR2 SASEGT. CDR3 size: 14 residues. V gave up 2 bases and J gave up 0 bases, with 7 bases separating them. The CDR3 DNA is TGTGCCAGCAGTGAACGGGCAGCTAACTATGGCTACACCTTC. Amino acids: CASSERAANYGYTF.

The chain uses TRBV28 and TRBJ2-7; no reliable D call. The CDR3 runs to 11 residues. V dropped 3 bases and J dropped 7 bases, with 7 bases sitting between them. Germline lookup yields CDR1 MDHEN and CDR2 SYDVKM. The CDR3 region has the DNA TGTGCCAGCAGTTTTTCTAGAGAGCAGTACTTC. Amino acid sequence: CASSFSREQYF.

V usage is TRBV7-8 and J usage is TRBJ2-3; D uncertain. Deletions cut 6 bases from V and 4 bases from J, with 23 bases between. Germline lookup yields CDR1 SGHVS and CDR2 FQNEAQ. There are 17 residues in the CDR3. The CDR3 reads CASSRGSRRQPPDTQYF. DNA of the CDR3: TGTGCCAGCAGTAGAGGATCCCGGCGGCAACCCCCAGATACGCAGTATTTT. The whole variable domain, filled in from reference TRBV7-8 and TRBJ2-3, reads GAGVSQSPRYKVAKRGQDVALRCDPISGHVSLFWYQQALGQGPEFLTYFQNEAQLDKSGLPSDRFFAERPEGSVSTLKIQRTQQEDSAVYLCASSRGSRRQPPDTQYFGPGTRLTVL.

This clone appeared a single time. This chain joins TRBV19 and TRBJ1-2, with D perhaps TRBD1 (6 bases). The germline V gene has CDR1 LNHDA and CDR2 SQIVND (reference sequence). The CDR3 is 14 amino acids. V dropped 9 bases and J dropped 3 bases, with 17 bases sitting between them. The CDR3 DNA sequence: TGTGCCAGCGGATCGACAGGAGATGACTATGGCTACACCTTC. It codes for CASGSTGDDYGYTF. Using reference TRBV19 and TRBJ1-2 for the parts outside the CDR3, the full variable domain is DGGITQSPKYLFRKEGQNVTLSCEQNLNHDAMYWYRQDPGQGLRLIYYSQIVNDFQKGDIAEGYSVSREKKESFPLTVTSAQKNPTAFYLCASGSTGDDYGYTFGSGTRLTVV.

CDR3 sequence (DNA): TGTGCCAGCAGCTTACAGGGCTCTCACAATCAGCCCCAGCATTTT. The encoded protein is CASSLQGSHNQPQHF. The chain carries TRBV11-2 and TRBJ1-5; tentatively, D is TRBD1 (5 bases). The CDR3 consists of 15 residues. V lost 2 bases and J 3 bases, leaving 11 bases between the germline ends. CDR1 and CDR2 from the germline V gene are SGHAT and FQNNGV.

This chain uses TRBV27 with TRBJ1-2; the match to TRBD1 covers 9 bases. The CDR3 runs to 13 residues. Unmatched junction bases numbered 4, after V lost 3 bases and J lost 8 bases. In germline, CDR1 is MNHEY, CDR2 SMNVEV (reference sequence). The CDR3 sequence is CASSFGTGNGYTF. Here the CDR3 DNA reads TGTGCCAGCAGTTTCGGGACAGGGAACGGCTACACCTTC.

The J gene is TRBJ2-4, the V gene TRBV21-1; TRBD2 was called by the table and not checked on the DNA. TRBV21-1 is marked as a pseudogene. The CDR3 length is 17 residues. The CDR3 spells CASSKESGGAAKNIQYF. As DNA, the CDR3 is TGTGCCAGCAGCAAAGAATCGGGCGGGGCTGCCAAAAACATTCAGTACTTC.

V usage is TRBV11-2 and J usage is TRBJ1-2, with D unresolved. CDR1 is SGHAT, CDR2 FQNNGV, per germline. Trimming removed 1 base at V and 2 bases at J, with 11 bases between. The CDR3 has 15 residues. The CDR3 nucleotides read TGTGCCAGCAGCTTAGTCGCGACGGGCAACTATGGCTACACCTTC. Residues: CASSLVATGNYGYTF.

The genes are TRBV6-4 and TRBJ1-2, with TRBD1 as a possible D gene (6 bases). The CDR3 consists of 15 residues. Germline-derived CDR1 and CDR2 are MRHNA and SNTAGT. The V and J ends lost 0 bases and 8 bases respectively, with 16 bases between them. The CDR3 is CASSDSLSGARGYTF. CDR3 in DNA: TGTGCCAGCAGTGACTCGCTTTCGGGGGCGCGGGGCTACACCTTC.

The chain links TRBV5-1 to TRBJ2-7; 7 positions match TRBD1. This CDR3 is built from 16 residues. Germline CDR1 reads SGHRS; CDR2 reads YFSETQ. V trimming: 4 bases; J trimming: 1 base; junction bases outside the gene matches: 11. CDR3 protein: CASSPKGGPESYEQYF. CDR3 in DNA: TGCGCCAGCAGCCCAAAAGGGGGCCCCGAATCCTACGAGCAGTACTTC.

V usage is TRBV7-6 and J usage is TRBJ1-1; tentatively, D is TRBD1 (5 bases). Germline CDR1 SGHVS, CDR2 FNYEAQ. CDR3 size: 14 residues. The germline V and J ends were trimmed by 5 bases and 0 bases, with 10 bases remaining between them. DNA of the CDR3: TGTGCCAGCAGCCATCCAGGGTTGAACACTGAAGCTTTCTTT. It translates to CASSHPGLNTEAFF.

There are a few counts of this clone. The CDR3 region has the DNA TGTGCCAGCAGTCAAGCGGGGGGCCAGGGAACCCAGTACTTC. It encodes CASSQAGGQGTQYF. The gene calls are TRBV6-5 and TRBJ2-5; 9 bases match TRBD2. This CDR3 is built from 14 residues. CDR1 is MNHEY, CDR2 SVGAGI, per germline. V lost 5 bases to trimming and J lost 8 bases; unmatched junction nucleotides: 9.